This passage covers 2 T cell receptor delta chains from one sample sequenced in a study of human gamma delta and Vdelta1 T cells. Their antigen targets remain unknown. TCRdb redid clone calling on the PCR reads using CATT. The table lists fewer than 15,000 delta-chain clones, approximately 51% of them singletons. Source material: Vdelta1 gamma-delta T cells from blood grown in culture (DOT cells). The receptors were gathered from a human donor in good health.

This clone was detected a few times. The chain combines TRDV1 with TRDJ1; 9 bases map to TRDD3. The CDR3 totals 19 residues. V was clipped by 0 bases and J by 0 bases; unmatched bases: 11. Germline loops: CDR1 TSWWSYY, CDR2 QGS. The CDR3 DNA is TGTGCTCTTGGGGAACTTAGCCTTCCCCCTGGGGGATACACCGATAAACTCATCTTT. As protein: CALGELSLPPGGYTDKLIF.

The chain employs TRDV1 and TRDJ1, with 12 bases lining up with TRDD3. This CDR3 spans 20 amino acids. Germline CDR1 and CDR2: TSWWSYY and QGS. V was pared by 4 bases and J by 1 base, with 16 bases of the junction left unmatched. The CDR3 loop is CALGGAFLSWGIRPTDKLIF. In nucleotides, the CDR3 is TGTGCTCTTGGGGGTGCCTTCCTGAGCTGGGGGATACGCCCCACCGATAAACTCATCTTT.